What follows are 26 T cell receptor beta chains derived from one specimen sequenced in a study of blood T cell repertoires in COVID-19. The protocol was immunoSEQ multiplex PCR, while the TCRdb copy is restricted to in-frame clones and leaves out a portion. The data show about 160,000 clones, with roughly four fifths seen just once and about 4% held by the top ten. Source material: peripheral blood. The receptors stem from an elderly woman with acute or convalescent COVID-19.

The chain uses TRBV6-5 and TRBJ1-3; 11 bases agree with TRBD1. CDR1 and CDR2 (germline): MNHEY, SVGAGI. This CDR3 is 15 amino acids long. The J segment lost 2 bases and the V segment lost 5 bases, leaving 2 bases of the junction unmatched. This chain's CDR3 is CASSRDRGAGNTIYF. CDR3 DNA sequence: TGTGCCAGCAGTCGGGACAGGGGGGCTGGAAACACCATATATTTT.

The chain links TRBV2 to TRBJ1-1; D uncertain. The CDR3 consists of 16 residues. Trimming shortened V by 1 base and J by 0 bases, and 12 bases separated the two germline ends. Germline assignment: CDR1 SNHLY and CDR2 FYNNEI. This CDR3 reads CASSEGGGYLNTEAFF. The CDR3 nucleotides are TGTGCCAGCAGTGAAGGTGGCGGATACCTGAACACTGAAGCTTTCTTT.

This clone was detected a few times. The chain combines TRBV19 with TRBJ1-5; 7 bases align to TRBD1. J lost 4 bases, V lost 6 bases, and 12 bases had no gene match. Germline CDR1 reads LNHDA; CDR2 reads SQIVND (reference sequence). This CDR3 contains 16 residues. The CDR3 DNA follows: TGTGCCAGTAGCCACAGGGGACCCCGGGGGAATCAGCCCCAGCATTTT. This sequence encodes CASSHRGPRGNQPQHF.

The V and J genes are TRBV6-5 and TRBJ1-4, with D hard to call. CDR3 length: 15 amino acids. V was shortened by 6 bases and J by 0 bases, with 11 bases between the two germline ends. CDR1 and CDR2 (germline): MNHEY, SVGAGI. The CDR3 nucleotides read TGTGCCAGCAGCCGATCTATTGCAACTAATGAAAAACTGTTTTTT. Translating it yields CASSRSIATNEKLFF.

The chain links TRBV12-5 to TRBJ2-1; 9 nucleotides match TRBD2. V lost 2 bases, J lost 0 bases, and 8 bases stayed unmatched. The CDR3 has 18 residues. Germline lookup yields CDR1 LGHNT and CDR2 FRNRAP. In DNA, the CDR3 is TGTGCTAGTGGTTTGCGGCGGGAGGGCCTACCCTCCTACAATGAGCAGTTCTTC. It specifies CASGLRREGLPSYNEQFF.

This sequence joins TRBV11-2 and TRBJ2-1; tentatively, D is TRBD1 (5 bases). Trimming took off 2 bases at V and 4 bases at J, with 18 bases between the two ends. CDR1 is SGHAT and CDR2 is FQNNGV in the germline V gene. The CDR3 is 17 amino acids. CDR3 sequence (DNA): TGTGCCAGCAGCTTATTACAAGCGACAGATGCATACAATGAGCAGTTCTTC. Protein product: CASSLLQATDAYNEQFF.

V is TRBV11-2 and J is TRBJ2-7; the match to TRBD1 covers 8 bases. Germline V gene lookup returns CDR1 SGHAT and CDR2 FQNNGV. CDR3 length equals 17 residues. V was pared by 0 bases and J by 0 bases, with 7 bases of the junction left unmatched. The CDR3 loop reads CASSLDTGGYNSYEQYF. The DNA for the CDR3 is TGTGCCAGCAGCTTAGACACAGGGGGATACAACTCCTACGAGCAGTACTTC.

This chain uses TRBV6-5 with TRBJ1-5, with 7 bases lining up with TRBD1. Germline V gives CDR1 MNHEY, CDR2 SVGAGI. The CDR3 is made up of 13 amino acids. The V segment lost 6 bases and the J segment 5 bases; nucleotides outside the gene matches: 4. CDR3 coding DNA: TGTGCCAGCAGCGACAGGGCGGATCAGCCCCAGCATTTT. Amino acid sequence: CASSDRADQPQHF.

V gene TRBV4-2 combines with J gene TRBJ1-1, with 8 bases fitting TRBD1. Unmatched junction bases numbered 10, after V lost 4 bases and J lost 0 bases. The CDR3 contains 17 residues. The germline V gene has CDR1 LGHNA and CDR2 YNFKEQ. CDR3 in amino acids: CASSRGQGGDMNTEAFF. For the CDR3, the DNA is TGTGCCAGCAGCCGAGGACAGGGTGGGGACATGAACACTGAAGCTTTCTTT.

This clone has a handful of counts. V usage is TRBV4-1 and J usage is TRBJ2-7, with 9 bases lining up with TRBD1. Germline V gene sequence: CDR1 MGHRA, CDR2 YSYEKL. There are 15 residues in the CDR3. Trimming took 3 bases from V and 2 from J; bases not matched to a gene: 5. CDR3 protein: CASSHQGTGTYEQYF. The CDR3, as DNA: TGCGCCAGCAGCCACCAAGGGACAGGGACCTACGAGCAGTACTTC.

Only one count was recorded for this clone. The chain recombines TRBV30 with TRBJ1-5, with D possibly being TRBD1 (6 bases). Per germline, CDR1 GTSNPN and CDR2 SVGIG (reference sequence). The CDR3 is 13 amino acids. V lost 4 bases and J 6 bases, leaving 13 bases between the germline ends. CDR3 sequence (DNA): TGTGCCTGGACGACAGGTTCGGGTCAGCCCCAGCATTTT. Its translation: CAWTTGSGQPQHF.

This chain joins TRBV5-5 and TRBJ2-7; 10 nucleotides align to TRBD1. This CDR3 contains 16 residues. The germline CDR1 and CDR2 sequences are SGHKS and YYEKEE (reference sequence). J was trimmed by 2 bases and V by 4 bases; bases with no gene match: 9. The CDR3 nucleotides are TGTGCCAGCAGCCGGGCGGGACAGGGGAGCACCTACGAGCAGTACTTC. Its protein is CASSRAGQGSTYEQYF.

V usage is TRBV5-1 and J usage is TRBJ2-3; D ambiguous. V was trimmed by 4 bases and J by 2 bases, leaving 11 bases between them. CDR1 is SGHRS, CDR2 YFSETQ, per germline. This CDR3 is built from 14 residues. The CDR3 DNA reads TGCGCCAGCAGCCCCCTTAGTCTCACAGATACGCAGTATTTT. Its protein product is CASSPLSLTDTQYF.

The rearrangement joins TRBV11-2 to TRBJ1-3; D gene unclear. The germline V and J ends were trimmed by 2 bases and 4 bases, with 24 bases remaining between them. CDR3 length equals 19 residues. Germline CDR1 SGHAT, CDR2 FQNNGV. Here the CDR3 reads CASSLIRKEGRLPGNTIYF. In nucleotides, the CDR3 is TGTGCCAGCAGCTTAATCCGAAAAGAAGGGAGGCTGCCGGGAAACACCATATATTTT.

This clone occurred once. The chain couples TRBV12-3 or TRBV12-4 to TRBJ1-4, with TRBD1 matching over 7 bases. This CDR3 has 13 residues. The CDR3 sequence: CAASRDRGEKLFF. In nucleotides, the CDR3 is TGTGCTGCTTCCCGGGACAGAGGTGAAAAACTGTTTTTT.

This clone was detected a few times. The chain is built from TRBV19 and TRBJ2-2, with 9 bases matching TRBD2. Losses at the gene ends were 5 bases for V and 2 bases for J; bases not matched to a gene: 6. The CDR3 runs 16 residues. The germline V gene has CDR1 LNHDA and CDR2 SQIVND (reference sequence). CDR3 sequence: CASSHRTSANTGELFF. The CDR3 nucleotides are TGTGCCAGTAGTCATCGGACTAGCGCTAACACCGGGGAGCTGTTTTTT.

This chain connects TRBV6-5 to TRBJ1-5; D possibly corresponds to TRBD1 (6 bases). The V gene lost 6 bases and the J gene lost 5 bases, with 11 bases spanning the gap. Germline lookup yields CDR1 MNHEY and CDR2 SVGAGI. CDR3 length: 13 residues. The CDR3 DNA reads as TGTGCCAGCAGGGAGGCAGGGGATCAGCCCCAGCATTTT. Translating gives CASREAGDQPQHF.

This rearrangement joins TRBV19 to TRBJ2-2; D is possibly TRBD1 (6 bases). V was trimmed by 3 bases and J by 4 bases, leaving 9 bases between them. Germline lookup yields CDR1 LNHDA and CDR2 SQIVND (reference sequence). CDR3 length: 14 residues. The CDR3 sequence is CASSMGHFTGELFF. DNA of the CDR3: TGTGCCAGTAGTATGGGACACTTCACCGGGGAGCTGTTTTTT.

The rearrangement uses TRBV6-5 and TRBJ1-1, with TRBD1 matching 8 bases. CDR3 length: 13 amino acids. The germline CDR1 and CDR2 sequences are MNHEY and SVGAGI. J gave up 2 bases and V 6 bases, and 2 bases lay outside the gene matches. This CDR3 is CASRTGVNTEAFF. The CDR3 DNA reads as TGTGCCAGCAGGACAGGGGTAAACACTGAAGCTTTCTTT.

The chain couples TRBV19 to TRBJ1-4; D is ambiguous. This CDR3 has 13 residues. Germline-derived CDR1 and CDR2 are LNHDA and SQIVND (reference sequence). V lost 4 bases to trimming and J lost 8 bases, with 11 bases between them. The CDR3 sequence: CASSTGSREKLFF. In nucleotides, the CDR3 is TGTGCCAGTAGTACCGGGTCTAGGGAAAAACTGTTTTTT.

This chain joins TRBV27 and TRBJ2-1; TRBD2 matches 11 bases. Germline trimming cut 6 bases from V and 8 bases from J; bases unmatched to any gene: 12. This CDR3 has 16 amino acids. Germline-derived CDR1 and CDR2 are MNHEY and SMNVEV (reference sequence). The CDR3 bases are TGTGCCAGCAGGGATGTTAGCGGGGGGGGGATTCATGAGCAGTTCTTC. Translating it yields CASRDVSGGGIHEQFF.

This clone came up a few times. The gene calls are TRBV27 and TRBJ2-1; 8 bases are shared with TRBD2. V was pared by 5 bases and J by 6 bases, with 6 bases of the junction left unmatched. Germline CDR1 and CDR2: MNHEY and SMNVEV (reference sequence). The CDR3 totals 14 residues. This CDR3 reads CASSARGGTNEQFF. CDR3 in DNA: TGTGCCAGCAGTGCCCGGGGGGGGACCAATGAGCAGTTCTTC.

The J gene is TRBJ2-1, the V gene TRBV19, with 11 bases aligning to TRBD2. Germline CDR1 and CDR2: LNHDA and SQIVND (reference sequence). This CDR3 is built from 16 residues. V was pared by 4 bases and J by 8 bases, with 10 bases of the junction left unmatched. The CDR3 DNA is TGTGCCAGTAGTACCCAAACTAGCGGGAGTTCTCATGAGCAGTTCTTC. This translates into CASSTQTSGSSHEQFF.

This chain connects TRBV6-6 to TRBJ2-3, with 16 nucleotides matching TRBD2. The CDR3 loop spans 16 amino acids. Germline assignment: CDR1 MNHNY and CDR2 SVGAGI (reference sequence). Trimming removed 5 bases from V and 5 bases from J; junction bases left unmatched: 4. CDR3 sequence (DNA): TGTGCCAGCAGTCAAGGGACTAGCGGGGGGGAAGATACGCAGTATTTT. Its translation is CASSQGTSGGEDTQYF.

This clone was picked up a small number of times. CDR3 amino acids: CASSGRRGTPFQETQYF. The CDR3, as DNA: TGTGCCAGCAGTGGTCGGCGGGGAACACCATTCCAAGAGACCCAGTACTTC. The chain recombines TRBV6-1 with TRBJ2-5; a weak D match, TRBD2 (6 bases). The CDR3 consists of 17 residues. V was cut by 4 bases and J by 1 base, with 19 bases left in between. In germline, CDR1 is MNHNS, CDR2 SASEGT.

V and J are TRBV9 and TRBJ2-1; 9 bases line up with TRBD2. From germline, CDR1 is SGDLS and CDR2 YYNGEE. The CDR3 is made up of 15 amino acids. The ends lost 0 bases at V and 8 bases at J; junction bases unmatched: 6. The CDR3 nucleotides are TGTGCCAGCAGCGTAGGCGGGAGGGCCGGTGATGAGCAGTTCTTC. It specifies CASSVGGRAGDEQFF.